This T cell receptor (beta chain) was captured by sequencing in a study of blood T cells in healthy people across ages. The germline V gene has CDR1 SGHRS and CDR2 YFSETQ. J lost 2 bases, V lost 4 bases, and 6 bases had no gene match. The CDR3 covers 16 residues. Primed by a sample-barcoded 5' primer and a J-beta primer mix, a second PCR proceeded for about 6 to 11 cycles. TCRdb reprocessed the 5' RACE reads via MiXCR and lists one record per CDR3 protein. The sample carries more than 700,000 distinct CDR3 sequences, about 46% recorded once. The gene calls are TRBV5-1 and TRBJ2-3; 11 bases fit TRBD2. This sequence originates from a man older than 75 in good health. The sequenced sample was blood. The CDR3 spells CASSGPSGRTTDTQYF. The CDR3 nucleotides are TGCGCCAGCAGCGGGCCTAGCGGGAGGACCACAGATACGCAGTATTTT.